This T cell receptor beta chain was documented in a study of cytomegalovirus exposure and HLA in healthy donors. Study-level findings and limits: Associated with cytomegalovirus, according to the listing, were fewer than 200 TCR beta chains. Confirmation was obtained in vitro that three CMV-associated chains are specific for CMV antigens.

This table comes from immunoSEQ multiplex PCR, and its TCRdb copy is limited to in-frame clones, with some not included. The sample has some 130,000 clones; 80% to 90% are singletons. V was cut by 7 bases and J by 0 bases, with 11 bases left in between. The CDR3 has 14 residues. The germline V gene encodes CDR1 SNHLY and CDR2 FYNNEI. Separation from the approximately 660-subject first cohort characterized the roughly 120-subject validation cohort, to which the donors belonged. As for this clone: Its antigen is as yet unknown.

Material: PBMCs. The clonotype comes from a woman aged 25 to 45 in good health and CMV-seronegative. This chain links TRBV2 with TRBJ2-3; D call uncertain. The CDR3 sequence is CASNLFRSTDTQYF. In DNA form, the CDR3 reads TGTGCCAGCAATCTTTTCAGAAGCACAGATACGCAGTATTTT.